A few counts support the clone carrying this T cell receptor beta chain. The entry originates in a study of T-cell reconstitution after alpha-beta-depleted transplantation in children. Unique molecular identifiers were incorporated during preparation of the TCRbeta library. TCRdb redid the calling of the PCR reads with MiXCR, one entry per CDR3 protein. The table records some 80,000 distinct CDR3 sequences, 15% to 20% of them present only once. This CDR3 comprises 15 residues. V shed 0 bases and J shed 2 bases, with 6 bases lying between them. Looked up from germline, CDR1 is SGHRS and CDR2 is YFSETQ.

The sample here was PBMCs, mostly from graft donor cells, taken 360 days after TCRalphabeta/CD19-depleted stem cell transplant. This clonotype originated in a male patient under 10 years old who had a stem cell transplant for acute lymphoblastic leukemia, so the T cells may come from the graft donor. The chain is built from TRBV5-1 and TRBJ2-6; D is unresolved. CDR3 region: CASSLVRAGANVLTF. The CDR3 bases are TGCGCCAGCAGCTTGGTTAGGGCTGGGGCCAACGTCCTGACTTTC.